The sequence of this TCR beta chain was determined in a study of blood T cell repertoires in COVID-19. Study in general: Samples taken during acute and convalescent COVID-19 were collected in the United States, Italy and Spain. The analysed material was cDNA or gDNA that came from T cells, B-cell-depleted T cells, or PBMCs.

Data came from immunoSEQ multiplex PCR; TCRdb stores just in-frame clones and leaves some out. The sample lists under 350,000 clones, around nine tenths occurring once. Grouping used clinical history reported by participants in a survey and questionnaire. Among Cohort 3 donors, those recovered had two negative PCRs, clearance, or symptom resolution. With 4 bases clipped from V and 10 bases from J, the junction kept 7 bases outside the gene matches. CDR3 length equals 14 residues. Germline assignment: CDR1 MGHRA and CDR2 YSYEKL. This sequence joins TRBV4-1 and TRBJ1-6; 7 bases agree with TRBD1. This clonotype was sampled from a woman aged 55-69 years who had recovered from COVID-19. The source material was PBMCs or T cells enriched from blood (not recorded which). This CDR3 reads CASSRGGTDSPLHF. DNA for the CDR3: TGCGCCAGCAGCCGAGGCGGGACAGACTCACCCCTCCACTTT.